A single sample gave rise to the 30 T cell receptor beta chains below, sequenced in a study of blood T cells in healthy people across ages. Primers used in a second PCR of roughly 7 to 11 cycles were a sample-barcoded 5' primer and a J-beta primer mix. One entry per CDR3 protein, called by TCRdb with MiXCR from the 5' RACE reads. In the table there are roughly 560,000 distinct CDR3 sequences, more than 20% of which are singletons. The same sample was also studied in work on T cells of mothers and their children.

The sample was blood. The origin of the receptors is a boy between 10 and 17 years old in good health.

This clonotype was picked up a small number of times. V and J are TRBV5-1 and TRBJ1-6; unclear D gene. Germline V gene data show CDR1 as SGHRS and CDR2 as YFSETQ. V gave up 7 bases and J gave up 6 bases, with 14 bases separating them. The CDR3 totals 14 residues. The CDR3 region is CASAREITNSPLHF. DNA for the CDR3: TGCGCCAGCGCAAGGGAGATTACTAATTCACCCCTCCACTTT.

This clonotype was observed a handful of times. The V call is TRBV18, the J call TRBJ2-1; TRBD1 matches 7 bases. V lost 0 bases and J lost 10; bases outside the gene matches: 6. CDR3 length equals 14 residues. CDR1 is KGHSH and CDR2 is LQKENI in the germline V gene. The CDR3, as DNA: TGTGCCAGCTCACCACCTGACAGGGTAGGGGAGCAGTTCTTC. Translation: CASSPPDRVGEQFF.

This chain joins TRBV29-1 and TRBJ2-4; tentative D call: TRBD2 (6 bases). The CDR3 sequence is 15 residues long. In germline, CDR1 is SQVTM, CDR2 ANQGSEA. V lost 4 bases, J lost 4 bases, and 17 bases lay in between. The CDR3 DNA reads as TGCAGCGTTGCCCGAGGGACTGCGTTTAAAAACATTCAGTACTTC. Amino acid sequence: CSVARGTAFKNIQYF.

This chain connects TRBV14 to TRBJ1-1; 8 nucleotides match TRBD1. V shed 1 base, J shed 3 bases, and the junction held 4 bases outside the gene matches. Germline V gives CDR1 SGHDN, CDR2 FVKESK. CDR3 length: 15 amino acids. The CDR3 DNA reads TGTGCCAGCAGCCAAGTCAGGGGGCTGGACACTGAAGCTTTCTTT. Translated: CASSQVRGLDTEAFF.

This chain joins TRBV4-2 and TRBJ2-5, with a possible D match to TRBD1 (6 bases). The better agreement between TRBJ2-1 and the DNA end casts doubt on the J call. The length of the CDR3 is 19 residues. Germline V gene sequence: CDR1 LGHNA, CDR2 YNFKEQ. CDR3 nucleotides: TGTGCCAGCAGCCAAGAACCTCCCGGGACAACGGAACCCTACAATGAGCAGTTCTTC. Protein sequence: CASSQEPPGTTEPYNEQFF.

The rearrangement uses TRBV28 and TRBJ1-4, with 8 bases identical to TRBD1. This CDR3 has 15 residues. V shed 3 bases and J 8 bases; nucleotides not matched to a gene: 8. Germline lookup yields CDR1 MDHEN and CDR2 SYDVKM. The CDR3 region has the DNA TGTGCCAGCAGTTTCTCCACAGGGGGTAGGGAAAAACTGTTTTTT. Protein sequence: CASSFSTGGREKLFF.

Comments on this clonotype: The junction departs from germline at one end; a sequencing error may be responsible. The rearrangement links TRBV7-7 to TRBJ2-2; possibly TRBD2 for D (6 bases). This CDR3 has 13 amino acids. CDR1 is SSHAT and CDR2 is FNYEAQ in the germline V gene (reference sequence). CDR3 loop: CASSRGLSGELFF. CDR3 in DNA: TGTGCTAGCAGCCGGGGACTCTCCGGGGAGCTGTTTTTT.

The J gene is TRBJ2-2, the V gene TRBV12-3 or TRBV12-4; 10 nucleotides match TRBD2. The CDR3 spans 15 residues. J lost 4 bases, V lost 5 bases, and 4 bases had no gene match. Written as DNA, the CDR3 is TGTGCCAGCAGTCGGACTAGCGGCGGCACCGGGGAGCTGTTTTTT. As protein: CASSRTSGGTGELFF.

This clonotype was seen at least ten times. The CDR3 loop is CASSSASAPLAGNYEQYF. CDR3 DNA: TGTGCCAGCAGCTCAGCTTCTGCCCCACTAGCGGGGAACTACGAGCAGTACTTC. The V gene is TRBV13, the J gene TRBJ2-7; 10 bases fit TRBD2. Trimming removed 4 bases from V and 3 bases from J; junction bases left unmatched: 15. The germline V gene has CDR1 PRHDT and CDR2 FYEKMQ (reference sequence). CDR3 length equals 18 residues.

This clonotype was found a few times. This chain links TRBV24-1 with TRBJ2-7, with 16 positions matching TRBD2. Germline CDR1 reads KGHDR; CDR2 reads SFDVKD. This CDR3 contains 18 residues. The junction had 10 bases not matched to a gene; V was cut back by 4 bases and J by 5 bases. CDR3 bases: TGTGCCACCAGTGACTCGGGACTAGCGGGAGGGCCATCCGACGAGCAGTACTTC. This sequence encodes CATSDSGLAGGPSDEQYF.

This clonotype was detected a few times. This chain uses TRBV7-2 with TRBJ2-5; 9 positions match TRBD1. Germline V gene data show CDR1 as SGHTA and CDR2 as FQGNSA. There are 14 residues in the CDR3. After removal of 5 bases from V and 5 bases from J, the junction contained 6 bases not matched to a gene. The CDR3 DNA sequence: TGTGCCAGCAGCGCGGACAGGGGCCGGGAGACCCAGTACTTC. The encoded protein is CASSADRGRETQYF. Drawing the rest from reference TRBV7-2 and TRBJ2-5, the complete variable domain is GAGVSQSPSNKVTEKGKDVELRCDPISGHTALYWYRQSLGQGLEFLIYFQGNSAPDKSGLPSDRFSAERTGGSVSTLTIQRTQQEDSAVYLCASSADRGRETQYFGPGTRLLVL.

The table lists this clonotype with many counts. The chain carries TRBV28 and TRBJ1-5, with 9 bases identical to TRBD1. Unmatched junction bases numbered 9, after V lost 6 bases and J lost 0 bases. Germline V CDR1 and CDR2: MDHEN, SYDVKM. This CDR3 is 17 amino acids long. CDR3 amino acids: CASSRGTGTYSNQPQHF. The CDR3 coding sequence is TGTGCCAGCAGCCGCGGGACAGGGACATATAGCAATCAGCCCCAGCATTTT. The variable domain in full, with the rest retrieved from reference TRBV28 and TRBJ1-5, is DVKVTQSSRYLVKRTGEKVFLECVQDMDHENMFWYRQDPGLGLRLIYFSYDVKMKEKGDIPEGYSVSREKKERFSLILESASTNQTSMYLCASSRGTGTYSNQPQHFGDGTRLSIL.

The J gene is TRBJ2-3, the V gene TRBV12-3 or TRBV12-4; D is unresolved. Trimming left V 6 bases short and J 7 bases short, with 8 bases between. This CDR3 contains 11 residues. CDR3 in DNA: TGTGCCAGCAGCCCCGCGAATACGCAGTATTTT. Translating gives CASSPANTQYF.

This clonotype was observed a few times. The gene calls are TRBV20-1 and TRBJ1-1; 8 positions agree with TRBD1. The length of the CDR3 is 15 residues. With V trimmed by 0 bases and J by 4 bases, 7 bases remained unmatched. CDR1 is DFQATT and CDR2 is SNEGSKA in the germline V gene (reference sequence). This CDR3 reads CSAREATGVSTEAFF. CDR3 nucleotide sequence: TGCAGTGCTAGAGAAGCGACAGGGGTGAGCACTGAAGCTTTCTTT.

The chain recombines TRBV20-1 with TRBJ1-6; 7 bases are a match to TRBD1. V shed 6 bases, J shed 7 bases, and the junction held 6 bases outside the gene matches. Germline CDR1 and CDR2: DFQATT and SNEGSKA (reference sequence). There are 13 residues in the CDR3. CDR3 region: CSAGGTENSPLHF. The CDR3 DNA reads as TGCAGTGCGGGTGGGACAGAGAATTCACCCCTCCACTTT.

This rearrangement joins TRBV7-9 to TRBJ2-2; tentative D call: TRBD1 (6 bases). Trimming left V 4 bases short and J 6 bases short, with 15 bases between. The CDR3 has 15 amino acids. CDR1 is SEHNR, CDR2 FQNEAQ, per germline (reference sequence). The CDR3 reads CASSSRDKEAGELFF. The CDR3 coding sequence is TGTGCCAGCAGCTCGAGGGACAAGGAGGCCGGGGAGCTGTTTTTT.

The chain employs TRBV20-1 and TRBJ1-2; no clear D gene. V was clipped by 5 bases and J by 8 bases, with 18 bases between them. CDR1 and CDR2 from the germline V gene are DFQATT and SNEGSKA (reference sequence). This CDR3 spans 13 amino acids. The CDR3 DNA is TGCAGTGCTGTAACGGGCTGGGCAGAAGGCTACACCTTC. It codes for CSAVTGWAEGYTF.

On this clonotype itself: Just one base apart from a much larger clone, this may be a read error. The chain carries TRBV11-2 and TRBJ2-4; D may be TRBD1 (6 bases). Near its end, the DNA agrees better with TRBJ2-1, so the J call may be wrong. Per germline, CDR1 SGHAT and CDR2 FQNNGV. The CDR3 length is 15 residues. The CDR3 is CASSFQGSAPDIQFF. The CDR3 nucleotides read TGTGCCAGCAGCTTTCAGGGGTCAGCGCCAGACATTCAGTTCTTC.

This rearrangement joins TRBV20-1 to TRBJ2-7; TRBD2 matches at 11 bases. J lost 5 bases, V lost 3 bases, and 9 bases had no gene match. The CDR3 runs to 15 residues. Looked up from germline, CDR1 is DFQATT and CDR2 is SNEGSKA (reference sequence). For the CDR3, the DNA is TGCAGTGCTAGGACGATACTAGCGGGAGATGACGAGCAGTACTTC. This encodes CSARTILAGDDEQYF.

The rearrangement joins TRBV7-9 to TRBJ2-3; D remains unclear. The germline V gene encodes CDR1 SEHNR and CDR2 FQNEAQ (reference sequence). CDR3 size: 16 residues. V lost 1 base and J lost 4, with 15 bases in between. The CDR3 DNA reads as TGTGCCAGCAGCTTAGATGTGGGGATTATCTCAGATACGCAGTATTTT. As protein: CASSLDVGIISDTQYF.

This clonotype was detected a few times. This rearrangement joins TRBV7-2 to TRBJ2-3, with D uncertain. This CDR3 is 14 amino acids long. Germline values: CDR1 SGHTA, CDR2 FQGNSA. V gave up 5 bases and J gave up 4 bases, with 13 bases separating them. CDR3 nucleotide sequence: TGTGCCAGCAGCGATCTTTCCGTCCCAGATACGCAGTATTTT. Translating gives CASSDLSVPDTQYF.

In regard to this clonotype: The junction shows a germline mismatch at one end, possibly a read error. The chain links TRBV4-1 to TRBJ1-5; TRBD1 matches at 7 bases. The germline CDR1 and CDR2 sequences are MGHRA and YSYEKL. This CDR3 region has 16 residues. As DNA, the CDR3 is TGCGCCGGCAGCCAAGTCCTACAGGGGTACAATCAGCCCCAGCATTTT. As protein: CAGSQVLQGYNQPQHF.

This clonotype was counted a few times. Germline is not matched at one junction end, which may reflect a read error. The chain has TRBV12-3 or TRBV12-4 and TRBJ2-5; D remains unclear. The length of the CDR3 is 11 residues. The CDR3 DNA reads TGTGTCAGCAGTTTCGGAGAGACCCAGTACTTC. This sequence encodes CVSSFGETQYF.

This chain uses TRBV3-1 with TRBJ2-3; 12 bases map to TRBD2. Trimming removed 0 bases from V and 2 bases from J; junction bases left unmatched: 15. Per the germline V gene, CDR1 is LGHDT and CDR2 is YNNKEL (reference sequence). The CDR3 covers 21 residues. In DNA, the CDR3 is TGTGCCAGCAGCCAAGATCTTGCGCTAGCGGGAGGGCCACGGGACACAGATACGCAGTATTTT. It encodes CASSQDLALAGGPRDTDTQYF.

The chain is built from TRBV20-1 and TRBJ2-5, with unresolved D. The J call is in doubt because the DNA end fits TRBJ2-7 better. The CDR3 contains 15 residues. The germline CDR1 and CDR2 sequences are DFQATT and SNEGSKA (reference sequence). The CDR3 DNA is TGCAGTGCTAGAGATTCCCCGGATAGAGCCTACGAGCAGTACTTC. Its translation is CSARDSPDRAYEQYF.

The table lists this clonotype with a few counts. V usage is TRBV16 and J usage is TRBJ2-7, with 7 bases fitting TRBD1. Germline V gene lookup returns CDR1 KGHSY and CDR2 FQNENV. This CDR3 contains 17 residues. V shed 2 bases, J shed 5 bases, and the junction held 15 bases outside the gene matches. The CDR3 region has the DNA TGTGCCAGCAGCCAAAGATACAGGGGATCCCCTTTACACGAGCAGTACTTC. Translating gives CASSQRYRGSPLHEQYF.

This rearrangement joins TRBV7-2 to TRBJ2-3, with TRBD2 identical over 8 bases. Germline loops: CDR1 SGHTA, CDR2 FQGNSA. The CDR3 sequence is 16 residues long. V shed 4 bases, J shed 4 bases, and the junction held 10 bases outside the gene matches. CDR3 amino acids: CASSSRSGISADTQYF. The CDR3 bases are TGTGCCAGCAGCTCCCGTAGCGGGATTAGCGCAGATACGCAGTATTTT.

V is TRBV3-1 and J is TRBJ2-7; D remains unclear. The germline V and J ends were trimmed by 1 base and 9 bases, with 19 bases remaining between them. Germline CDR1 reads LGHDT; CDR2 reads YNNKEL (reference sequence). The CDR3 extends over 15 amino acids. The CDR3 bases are TGTGCCAGCAGCCAAGGATGGCAAGGTAGATGGGTGCAGTACTTC. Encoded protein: CASSQGWQGRWVQYF.

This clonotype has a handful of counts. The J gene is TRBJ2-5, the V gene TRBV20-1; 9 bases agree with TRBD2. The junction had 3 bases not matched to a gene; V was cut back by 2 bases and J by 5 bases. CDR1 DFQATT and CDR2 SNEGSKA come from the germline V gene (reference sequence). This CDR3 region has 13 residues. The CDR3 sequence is CSARLSGGETQYF. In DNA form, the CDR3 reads TGCAGTGCTAGACTTAGCGGGGGCGAGACCCAGTACTTC.

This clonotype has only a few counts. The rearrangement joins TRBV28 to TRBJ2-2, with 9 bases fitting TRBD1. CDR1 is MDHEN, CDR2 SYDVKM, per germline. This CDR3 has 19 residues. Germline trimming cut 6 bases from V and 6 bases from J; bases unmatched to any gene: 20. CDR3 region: CASRNRGLELVQNAGELFF. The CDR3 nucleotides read TGTGCCAGCAGAAACAGGGGGCTAGAATTGGTCCAGAATGCCGGGGAGCTGTTTTTT.